The 3 T cell receptor beta chains below were found in one sample sequenced in a study of blood T cell repertoires in COVID-19. This table comes from immunoSEQ multiplex PCR, and its TCRdb copy is limited to in-frame clones, with some not included. The sample lists approximately 150,000 clones; 70% to 90% were seen once. Material for sequencing was peripheral blood. Source of these receptors: a human donor with acute or convalescent COVID-19. The donor label of this sample is uncertain.

The V gene is TRBV29-1, the J gene TRBJ1-2, with 7 bases aligning to TRBD1. CDR1 is SQVTM and CDR2 is ANQGSEA in the germline V gene. Trimming took 1 base from V and 4 from J; bases not matched to a gene: 12. This CDR3 comprises 16 residues. This CDR3 reads CSVEGEAGGLGYGYTF. The CDR3 DNA follows: TGCAGCGTTGAAGGGGAAGCAGGGGGTCTCGGCTATGGCTACACCTTC.

The V and J genes are TRBV30 and TRBJ2-7; 7 nucleotides align to TRBD2. CDR3 length equals 12 residues. Trimming at V came to 5 bases and at J to 4 bases, leaving 5 bases not matched to a gene. From germline, CDR1 is GTSNPN and CDR2 SVGIG (reference sequence). In nucleotides, the CDR3 is TGTGCCTGGGATCGGGGGGATTACGAGCAGTACTTC. It translates to CAWDRGDYEQYF.

This sequence joins TRBV5-8 and TRBJ1-2; 8 nucleotides agree with TRBD1. J was trimmed by 4 bases and V by 0 bases; bases with no gene match: 2. The CDR3 contains 14 residues. Germline CDR1 and CDR2: SGHTS and YDEGEE. The CDR3 reads CASSLVDRGYGYTF. The CDR3 region has the DNA TGTGCCAGCAGCTTGGTTGACAGGGGCTATGGCTACACCTTC.